This T cell receptor beta chain was sequenced in a study of blood T cell repertoires in COVID-19. Study-level information: Collection of acute and convalescent COVID-19 samples took place in the United States, Italy and Spain. The analysed material was cDNA or gDNA that came from T cells, B-cell-depleted T cells, or PBMCs.

Assay: immunoSEQ multiplex PCR; the TCRdb copy retains only in-frame clones and omits some. In the table there are approximately 440,000 clones, less than 95% of which are singletons. Regarding this clone: Within the sample, other DNA sequences also encode this same CDR3.

Sequenced sample: PBMCs or T cells enriched from blood (not recorded which). The origin of this receptor is a man in his late teens or twenties who had recovered from COVID-19.

This CDR3 is CASSSGGTQETQYF. The CDR3 bases are TGTGCCAGCAGCTCCGGCGGGACCCAAGAGACCCAGTACTTC. The chain is built from TRBV5-4 and TRBJ2-5; TRBD2 might be the D (6 bases). CDR3 length equals 14 residues. Germline assignment: CDR1 SGHNT and CDR2 YYREEE (reference sequence). V lost 3 bases and J 1 base, leaving 10 bases between the germline ends.